The rows below give T cell receptor beta chains drawn from one sample of a study of CD8+ T cells in alopecia areata. TCRdb keeps only in-frame clones here, not all; method: immunoSEQ multiplex PCR. In the table there are some 170,000 clones, approximately 59% of which are singletons. Sample: CD4+ T cells sorted from blood, taken at approximately week 56, from a patient treated with tofacitinib. The receptors come from a human donor with alopecia areata. CDR3s include the opening cysteine and the closing phenylalanine or tryptophan. The order of the fields is clone size, V gene, J gene, D gene, CDR3 DNA, CDR3 protein. D genes are given only for firm matches. Some rows have no size entry. The others give once, few or many, or a class for an expanded clone.

abundance: few
v_gene: TRBV5-8
j_gene: TRBJ1-4
d_gene: .
CDR3nt: TGTGCCAGCAGCTTGTTACTACAGGGTAAACATGAAAAACTGTTTTTT
CDR3aa: CASSLLLQGKHEKLFF

abundance: .
v_gene: TRBV9
j_gene: TRBJ2-3
d_gene: TRBD2
CDR3nt: TGTGCCAGCAGCGTAGTTGTGGCGGGGGGGCCGTCGAGCACAGATACGCAGTATTTT
CDR3aa: CASSVVVAGGPSSTDTQYF

abundance: .
v_gene: TRBV25-1
j_gene: TRBJ2-1
d_gene: .
CDR3nt: TGTGCCAGCAGTGATGTGGTTGAGCAGTTCTTC
CDR3aa: CASSDVVEQFF

abundance: once
v_gene: TRBV4-1
j_gene: TRBJ1-5
d_gene: TRBD1
CDR3nt: TGCGCCAGCAGCCAAGGGCTTTCCAGGGGGCCAAATCAGCCCCAGCATTTT
CDR3aa: CASSQGLSRGPNQPQHF

abundance: .
v_gene: TRBV5-1
j_gene: TRBJ2-5
d_gene: .
CDR3nt: TGCGCCAGCAGCTCGGGCGACAGGTCCGAAGAGACCCAGTACTTC
CDR3aa: CASSSGDRSEETQYF

abundance: .
v_gene: TRBV4-2
j_gene: TRBJ2-6
d_gene: .
CDR3nt: TGTGCCAGCAGCTCCTCTGGGGCCAACGTCCTGACTTTC
CDR3aa: CASSSSGANVLTF

abundance: .
v_gene: TRBV6-1
j_gene: TRBJ2-7
d_gene: TRBD2
CDR3nt: TGTGCCAGCAGCCCTAGCGGGGTCCTCTACGAGCAGTACTTC
CDR3aa: CASSPSGVLYEQYF

abundance: few
v_gene: TRBV5-1
j_gene: TRBJ2-7
d_gene: .
CDR3nt: TGCGCCAGCAGCTTGGCCCAGGGGGGAGAGCAGTACTTC
CDR3aa: CASSLAQGGEQYF

abundance: .
v_gene: TRBV6-5
j_gene: TRBJ2-1
d_gene: TRBD1
CDR3nt: TGTGCCAGCAGTTACCCGGGACAGGGGGTTAGCAATGAGCAGTTCTTC
CDR3aa: CASSYPGQGVSNEQFF

abundance: .
v_gene: TRBV5-1
j_gene: TRBJ2-7
d_gene: TRBD1
CDR3nt: TGCGCCAGCAGCCGGCCGGACAGGGGGTACGAGCAGTACTTC
CDR3aa: CASSRPDRGYEQYF

abundance: .
v_gene: TRBV5-1
j_gene: TRBJ1-1
d_gene: .
CDR3nt: TGCGCCAGCAGCTTGAGAGAGGCCTCCGGCGGCACTGAAGCTTTCTTT
CDR3aa: CASSLREASGGTEAFF

abundance: .
v_gene: TRBV2
j_gene: TRBJ1-3
d_gene: .
CDR3nt: TGTGCCAGCTCTACCAGAAACACCATATATTTT
CDR3aa: CASSTRNTIYF

abundance: .
v_gene: TRBV13
j_gene: TRBJ2-5
d_gene: TRBD2
CDR3nt: TGTGCCAGCAGCTTAGTGGGGCTAGCGGGAAACCAAGAGACCCAGTACTTC
CDR3aa: CASSLVGLAGNQETQYF

abundance: .
v_gene: TRBV2
j_gene: TRBJ2-7
d_gene: .
CDR3nt: TGTGCCAGCAGAAGGGTGGTCTACGAGCAGTACTTC
CDR3aa: CASRRVVYEQYF

abundance: few
v_gene: TRBV11-2
j_gene: TRBJ1-6
d_gene: .
CDR3nt: TGTGCCAGCAGCTTAAATTCACCCCTCCACTTT
CDR3aa: CASSLNSPLHF

abundance: .
v_gene: TRBV10-2
j_gene: TRBJ2-5
d_gene: .
CDR3nt: TGCGCCAGCACCACTGGGGGCTGGGGGCCGATGGAAGAGACCCAGTACTTC
CDR3aa: CASTTGGWGPMEETQYF

abundance: .
v_gene: TRBV4-1
j_gene: TRBJ2-7
d_gene: .
CDR3nt: TGCGCCAGCAGCCAAGTAGCGGTACGGGGACAACTCTCCTACGAGCAGTACTTC
CDR3aa: CASSQVAVRGQLSYEQYF

abundance: .
v_gene: TRBV18
j_gene: TRBJ1-2
d_gene: .
CDR3nt: TGTGCCAGCTCACCCGAGAGGGGTCTGGGCCGCTACACCTTC
CDR3aa: CASSPERGLGRYTF

abundance: few
v_gene: TRBV7-9
j_gene: TRBJ1-3
d_gene: TRBD1
CDR3nt: TGTGCCAGCAGCTTAGTTTTAGGGACAGACTCTGGAAACACCATATATTTT
CDR3aa: CASSLVLGTDSGNTIYF

abundance: .
v_gene: TRBV30
j_gene: TRBJ1-1
d_gene: .
CDR3nt: TGTGCCTGGAGTGTTAGGGAGGGGACTGAAGCTTTCTTT
CDR3aa: CAWSVREGTEAFF

abundance: .
v_gene: TRBV15
j_gene: TRBJ1-2
d_gene: .
CDR3nt: TGTGCCACCAGCAAGCCCTCGCAGGGAGGTGGCTACACCTTC
CDR3aa: CATSKPSQGGGYTF

abundance: .
v_gene: TRBV6-5
j_gene: TRBJ2-7
d_gene: .
CDR3nt: TGTGCCAGCAGTACGTCTTACGAGCAGTACTTC
CDR3aa: CASSTSYEQYF

abundance: few
v_gene: TRBV5-1
j_gene: TRBJ2-5
d_gene: .
CDR3nt: TGCGCCAGCAGCTTGCCGGGGGAAGAGACCCAGTACTTC
CDR3aa: CASSLPGEETQYF

abundance: few
v_gene: TRBV7-9
j_gene: TRBJ2-3
d_gene: TRBD1
CDR3nt: TGTGCCAGCAGCTTGAACAGGGGTAGCACAGATACGCAGTATTTT
CDR3aa: CASSLNRGSTDTQYF

abundance: .
v_gene: TRBV30
j_gene: TRBJ1-6
d_gene: .
CDR3nt: TGTGCCTGGAGTGTGGCAGGGGATAATTCACCCCTCCACTTT
CDR3aa: CAWSVAGDNSPLHF

abundance: few
v_gene: TRBV6-5
j_gene: TRBJ2-5
d_gene: .
CDR3nt: TGTGCCAGCAGGGAAGAGACCCAGTACTTC
CDR3aa: CASREETQYF

abundance: .
v_gene: TRBV27
j_gene: TRBJ1-6
d_gene: .
CDR3nt: TGTGCCAGCCGCAGGGGAGGGCTGGAGAATTCACCCCTCCACTTT
CDR3aa: CASRRGGLENSPLHF

abundance: few
v_gene: TRBV10-3
j_gene: TRBJ1-2
d_gene: TRBD1
CDR3nt: TGTGCCATCAGTTTCACCGGGACAGCCAACTATGGCTACACCTTC
CDR3aa: CAISFTGTANYGYTF

abundance: .
v_gene: TRBV29-1
j_gene: TRBJ2-7
d_gene: .
CDR3nt: TGCAGCGTTTGGGACACCTACGAGCAGTACTTC
CDR3aa: CSVWDTYEQYF

abundance: many
v_gene: TRBV27
j_gene: TRBJ1-5
d_gene: .
CDR3nt: TGTGCCAGCAGTTCCGGGTTATTTGGGGGCAATCAGCCCCAGCATTTT
CDR3aa: CASSSGLFGGNQPQHF

abundance: .
v_gene: TRBV2
j_gene: TRBJ2-7
d_gene: .
CDR3nt: TGTGCCAGCAGTGTGGGTCCACAGGAGCAGTACTTC
CDR3aa: CASSVGPQEQYF

abundance: .
v_gene: TRBV4-1
j_gene: TRBJ2-3
d_gene: .
CDR3nt: TGCGCCAGCAGCCCACGGACTAGCAGGGGGGCCGGAGATACGCAGTATTTT
CDR3aa: CASSPRTSRGAGDTQYF

abundance: few
v_gene: TRBV4-1
j_gene: TRBJ2-3
d_gene: .
CDR3nt: TGCGCCAGCAGCCAAGAAGGAGCCGGGGGAAAAGATACGCAGTATTTT
CDR3aa: CASSQEGAGGKDTQYF

abundance: few
v_gene: TRBV5-1
j_gene: TRBJ1-1
d_gene: .
CDR3nt: TGCGCCAGCACCCCCGATTCGAACACTGAAGCTTTCTTT
CDR3aa: CASTPDSNTEAFF

abundance: once
v_gene: TRBV5-1
j_gene: TRBJ2-1
d_gene: TRBD2
CDR3nt: TGCGCCAGCAGCCCGACTAGCGGAAGCTCCTACAATGAGCAGTTCTTC
CDR3aa: CASSPTSGSSYNEQFF

abundance: .
v_gene: TRBV29-1
j_gene: TRBJ2-7
d_gene: .
CDR3nt: TGCAGCGCTACCCCCCGGGGCTTCTACGAGCAGTACTTC
CDR3aa: CSATPRGFYEQYF

abundance: once
v_gene: TRBV29-1
j_gene: TRBJ2-2
d_gene: .
CDR3nt: TGCAGCGTGGGACTTACGAACACCGGGGAGCTGTTTTTT
CDR3aa: CSVGLTNTGELFF

abundance: few
v_gene: TRBV7-9
j_gene: TRBJ1-6
d_gene: TRBD1
CDR3nt: TGTGCCAGCAGCTTAGCTGTAGGGGGCTCACCCCTCCACTTT
CDR3aa: CASSLAVGGSPLHF

abundance: .
v_gene: TRBV25-1
j_gene: TRBJ1-4
d_gene: TRBD1
CDR3nt: TGTGCCAGCAGGGAGGCGACAGGGGGCTTTGAAAAACTGTTTTTT
CDR3aa: CASREATGGFEKLFF

abundance: .
v_gene: TRBV5-6
j_gene: TRBJ2-3
d_gene: .
CDR3nt: TGTGCCAGCAGCTCTACCTTTCGACAGACCAGCACAGATACGCAGTATTTT
CDR3aa: CASSSTFRQTSTDTQYF

abundance: once
v_gene: TRBV2
j_gene: TRBJ1-4
d_gene: TRBD1
CDR3nt: TGTGCCAGCAGTGCAGGGGGCGTTGTAAAACTGTTTTTT
CDR3aa: CASSAGGVVKLFF

abundance: .
v_gene: TRBV30
j_gene: TRBJ2-7
d_gene: .
CDR3nt: TGTGCCTGGAGTCTCCCCCCTCGGGCCTTCAGCTCCTACGAGCAGTACTTC
CDR3aa: CAWSLPPRAFSSYEQYF

abundance: .
v_gene: TRBV11-2
j_gene: TRBJ1-6
d_gene: .
CDR3nt: TGTGCCAGCAGCTTGGATATTGGCTCACCCCTCCACTTT
CDR3aa: CASSLDIGSPLHF

abundance: many
v_gene: TRBV28
j_gene: TRBJ1-5
d_gene: .
CDR3nt: TGTGCCAGCAGTCCAGGAGAGGGTCGTCAGCCCCAGCATTTT
CDR3aa: CASSPGEGRQPQHF

abundance: .
v_gene: TRBV30
j_gene: TRBJ2-2
d_gene: .
CDR3nt: TGTGCCTGGGATAGGGACTCCCCGAACACCGGGGAGCTGTTTTTT
CDR3aa: CAWDRDSPNTGELFF

abundance: few
v_gene: TRBV23-1
j_gene: TRBJ2-7
d_gene: .
CDR3nt: TGCGCCAGCAGTCAATCCGGGGCCAGGGTTGGCCACGAGCAGTACTTC
CDR3aa: CASSQSGARVGHEQYF

abundance: .
v_gene: TRBV9
j_gene: TRBJ1-1
d_gene: .
CDR3nt: TGTGCCAGCAGCGTAGATTCCCAGTACACTGAAGCTTTCTTT
CDR3aa: CASSVDSQYTEAFF

abundance: .
v_gene: TRBV25-1
j_gene: TRBJ2-3
d_gene: .
CDR3nt: TGTGCCAGCAGTGAAGCGTTTAGAACAGATACGCAGTATTTT
CDR3aa: CASSEAFRTDTQYF

abundance: .
v_gene: TRBV6-5
j_gene: TRBJ2-6
d_gene: .
CDR3nt: TGCCCCGTCCCCCAGGGCAGCTCTGGGGCCAACGTCCTGACTTTC
CDR3aa: CPVPQGSSGANVLTF

abundance: few
v_gene: TRBV4-1
j_gene: TRBJ2-1
d_gene: .
CDR3nt: TGCGCCAGCAGTCTGTTATCCGAGCAGTTCTTC
CDR3aa: CASSLLSEQFF

abundance: few
v_gene: TRBV4-1
j_gene: TRBJ1-5
d_gene: .
CDR3nt: TGCGCCAGCAGCCAAGAATGGGGTCAGCCCCAGCATTTT
CDR3aa: CASSQEWGQPQHF

abundance: .
v_gene: TRBV7-2
j_gene: TRBJ1-2
d_gene: TRBD1
CDR3nt: TGTGCCAGCAGCTTTGGGACAGTTTTCGGCTACACCTTC
CDR3aa: CASSFGTVFGYTF

abundance: .
v_gene: TRBV27
j_gene: TRBJ2-7
d_gene: TRBD1
CDR3nt: TGTGCCAGCACCCGATACGGACAGGGGGCCTACGAGCAGTACTTC
CDR3aa: CASTRYGQGAYEQYF

abundance: .
v_gene: TRBV7-9
j_gene: TRBJ2-7
d_gene: TRBD1
CDR3nt: TGTGCCAGCAGCGCTATTCCGGGACAGGGAGTCAACGAGCAGTACTTC
CDR3aa: CASSAIPGQGVNEQYF

abundance: .
v_gene: TRBV20-1
j_gene: TRBJ1-2
d_gene: .
CDR3nt: TGCAGTGCCCAGGGGACGGGTGGCTACACCTTC
CDR3aa: CSAQGTGGYTF

abundance: .
v_gene: TRBV2
j_gene: TRBJ2-1
d_gene: TRBD2
CDR3nt: TGTGCCAGCAGTCAGACACTAGCGGGGCAGTCTGTGGAGCAGTTCTTC
CDR3aa: CASSQTLAGQSVEQFF

abundance: .
v_gene: TRBV2
j_gene: TRBJ2-1
d_gene: .
CDR3nt: TGTGCCAGCAGGTTAGGGACTTCCAACAATGAGCAGTTCTTC
CDR3aa: CASRLGTSNNEQFF

abundance: .
v_gene: TRBV25-1
j_gene: TRBJ1-1
d_gene: TRBD1
CDR3nt: TGTGCCAGCAGTGATTACCGGGACAGCGAAGCTTTCTTT
CDR3aa: CASSDYRDSEAFF